The subject of this entry is one T cell receptor beta chain. CDR3 size: 13 residues. With 3 bases clipped from V and 5 bases from J, the junction kept 3 bases outside the gene matches. This table comes from immunoSEQ multiplex PCR, and its TCRdb copy is limited to in-frame clones, with some not included. Here the sample spans 90,000 to 100,000 clones, 86% being singletons. The record originates from a study of blood T cell repertoires in COVID-19. At the level of the study: There were acute and convalescent COVID-19 samples, and they came from the United States, Italy and Spain.

Sample: peripheral blood. The chain recombines TRBV12-3 or TRBV12-4 with TRBJ2-5; 7 nucleotides align to TRBD2. This receptor was taken from an elderly man with acute or convalescent COVID-19. As DNA, the CDR3 is TGTGCCAGCAGTTTCGGCGGGAGTGAGACCCAGTACTTC. It yields the protein CASSFGGSETQYF.